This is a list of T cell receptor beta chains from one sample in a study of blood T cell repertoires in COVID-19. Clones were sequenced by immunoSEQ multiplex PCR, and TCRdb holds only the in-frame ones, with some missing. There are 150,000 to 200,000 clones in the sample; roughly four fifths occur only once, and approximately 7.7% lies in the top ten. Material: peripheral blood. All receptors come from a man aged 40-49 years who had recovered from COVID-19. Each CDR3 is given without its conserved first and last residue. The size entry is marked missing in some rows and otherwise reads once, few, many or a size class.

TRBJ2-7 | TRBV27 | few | ASRFSPTGGYEQY
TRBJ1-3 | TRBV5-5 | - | ASSPLAETSGNTIY
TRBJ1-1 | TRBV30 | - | AWSVARTGSKDTEAF
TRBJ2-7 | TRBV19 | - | ASSMGTGGNYEQY
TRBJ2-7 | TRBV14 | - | ASSPDREKQY
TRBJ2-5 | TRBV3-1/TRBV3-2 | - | ASSQQGKTQY
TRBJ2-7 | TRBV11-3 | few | ASSPNGASYEQY
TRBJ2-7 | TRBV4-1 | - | ASGGGNEQY
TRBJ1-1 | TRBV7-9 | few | ASSLGTAEAF
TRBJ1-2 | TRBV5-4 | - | ASSSGGAVGHGYT
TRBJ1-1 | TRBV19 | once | ASSISNTEAF
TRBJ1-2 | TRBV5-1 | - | ASSYGQEGNYGYT
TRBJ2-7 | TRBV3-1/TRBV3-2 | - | ASSPKGAGLYEQY
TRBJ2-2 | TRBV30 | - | AWSLGGANTGELF
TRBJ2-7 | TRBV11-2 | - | ASSLDSGGYYEQY
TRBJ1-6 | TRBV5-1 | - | ASSLAGLGDRSSPLH
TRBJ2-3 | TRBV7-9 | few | ASSSYSTDTQY
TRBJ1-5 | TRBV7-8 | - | ASSLPGQTQPQH
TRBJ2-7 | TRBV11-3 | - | ASSLELLRQGEQY
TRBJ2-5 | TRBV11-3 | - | ASSFSGHKETQY
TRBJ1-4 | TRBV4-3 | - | ASSQDWGLNEKLF
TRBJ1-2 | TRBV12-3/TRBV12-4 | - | ASKRQGDYGYT
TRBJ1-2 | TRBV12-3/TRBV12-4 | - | ASSPGTDGYT
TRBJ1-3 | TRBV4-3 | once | ASSQAAGPSSGNTIY
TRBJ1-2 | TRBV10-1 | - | ASSTGDGYT
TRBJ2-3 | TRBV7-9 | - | ASSFPGQGIGDTQY
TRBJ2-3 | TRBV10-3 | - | ATRKGSTSGTDTQY
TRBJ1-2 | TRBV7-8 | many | ASSLASGDRGIYGYT
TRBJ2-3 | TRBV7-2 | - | ASSIDRSGRVADTQY
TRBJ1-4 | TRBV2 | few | ASSDRQGTNEKLF
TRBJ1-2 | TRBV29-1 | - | SVESLNYGYT
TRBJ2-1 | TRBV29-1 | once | SVEDPDRGHDEQF
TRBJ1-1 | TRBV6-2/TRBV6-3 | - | ASSRTDLNTEAF
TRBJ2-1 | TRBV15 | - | ATSRDRGALYNEQF
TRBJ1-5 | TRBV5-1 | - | ASSLDLGQPQH
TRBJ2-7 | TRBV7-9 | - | ASSLQGNSRYEQY
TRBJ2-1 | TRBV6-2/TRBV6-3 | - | ASSYLGVDEQF
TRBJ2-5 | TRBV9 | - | ASSGYRDTQETQY
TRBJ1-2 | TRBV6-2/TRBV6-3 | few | ASSYFGSYGYT
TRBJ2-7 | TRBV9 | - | ASSVAGGPTYEQY
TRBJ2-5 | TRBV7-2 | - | ASSLTLALRRETQY
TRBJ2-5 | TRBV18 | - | ASSPRQGARGETQY
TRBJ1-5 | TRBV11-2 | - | ASSEKGQPLGNQPQH
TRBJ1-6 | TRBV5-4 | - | ASSLTGSSPLH
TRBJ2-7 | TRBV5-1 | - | ASSSLTSGRDEQY
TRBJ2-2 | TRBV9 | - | ASSVVSGGSTGELF
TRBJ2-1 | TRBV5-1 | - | ASSLAATGVVDEQF
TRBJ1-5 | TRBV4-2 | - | ASSQEKWLGGQTNQPQH
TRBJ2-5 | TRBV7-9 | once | ASSQIGETQY
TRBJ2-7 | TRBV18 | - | ASTPDRGEQY
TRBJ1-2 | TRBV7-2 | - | ASGTTGPPGYT
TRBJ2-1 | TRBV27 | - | ASSLDRGEQF
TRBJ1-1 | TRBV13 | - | ASSLAGTGANTEAF